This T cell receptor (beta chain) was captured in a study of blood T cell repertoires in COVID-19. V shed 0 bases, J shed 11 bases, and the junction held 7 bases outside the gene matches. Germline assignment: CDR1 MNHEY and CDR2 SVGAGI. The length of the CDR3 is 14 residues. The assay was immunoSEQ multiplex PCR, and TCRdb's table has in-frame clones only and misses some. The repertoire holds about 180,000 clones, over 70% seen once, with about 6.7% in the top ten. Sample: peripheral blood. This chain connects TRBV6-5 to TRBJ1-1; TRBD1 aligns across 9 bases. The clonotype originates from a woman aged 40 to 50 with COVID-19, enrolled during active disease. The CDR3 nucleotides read TGTGCCAGCAGTTACTCGACTAACAGGGGGCGGGCTTTCTTT. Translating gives CASSYSTNRGRAFF.